This TCR beta chain is from a study of blood T cell repertoires in COVID-19. Recruits, aged about 18 to 90 years, lived in around 24 US areas. Exposed volunteers were people who met a COVID-19 case within 2 weeks before study entry. Original processing notes: Reference gene primers were amplified, and this amplification served to estimate nucleated cell counts. Produced via immunoSEQ multiplex PCR; TCRdb's table is partial and in-frame only. Clonal size and the V and J genes are those of that table, whereas D and trimming came from the DNA. The data hold about 430,000 clones, with about 88% observed a single time. Germline V gives CDR1 MDHEN, CDR2 SYDVKM. With 6 bases removed from V and 0 bases from J, the gap between germline ends came to 14 bases. This CDR3 is 15 amino acids long.

This receptor was taken from a woman under 30 who had been exposed to COVID-19. The sample consisted of PBMCs or T cells enriched from blood (not recorded which). This sequence joins TRBV28 and TRBJ1-1; D might be TRBD1 (5 bases). CDR3 amino acids: CASSLHRMMNTEAFF. DNA of the CDR3: TGTGCCAGCAGCCTACACAGGATGATGAACACTGAAGCTTTCTTT.